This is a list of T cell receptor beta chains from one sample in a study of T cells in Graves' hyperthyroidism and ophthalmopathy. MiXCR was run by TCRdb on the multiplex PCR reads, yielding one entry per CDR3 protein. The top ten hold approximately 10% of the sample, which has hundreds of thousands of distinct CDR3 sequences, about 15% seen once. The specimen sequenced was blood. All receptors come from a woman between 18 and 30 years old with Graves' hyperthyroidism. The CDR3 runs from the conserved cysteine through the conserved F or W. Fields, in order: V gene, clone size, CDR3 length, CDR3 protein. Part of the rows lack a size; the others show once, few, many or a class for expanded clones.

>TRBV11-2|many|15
CASSLDLLLTDTQYF
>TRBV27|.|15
CASSQGHVLNTEAFF
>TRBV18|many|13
CASSAGVTDTQYF
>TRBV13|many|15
CASSAPSGGEETQYF
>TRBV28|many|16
CASSFPRDKFQETQYF
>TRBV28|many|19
CASSFLPGTSGPSSYEQYF
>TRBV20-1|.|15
CSAPGLAGEGGIQYF
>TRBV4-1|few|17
CASSQPFTRTGNTEAFF
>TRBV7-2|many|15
CASSPLGLAKNIQYF
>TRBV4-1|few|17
CASSQEEERDGYTEAFF
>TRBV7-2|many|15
CASSLVQLNTGELFF
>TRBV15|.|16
CATSGGTVRANEKLFF
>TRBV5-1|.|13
CASSKRGSPNQFF
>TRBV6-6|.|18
CASSYARTGTPRGTEAFF